This T cell receptor (beta chain) comes out of a study of blood T cell repertoires in COVID-19. Study-wide context: COVID-19 samples from acute and convalescent phases originated in the United States, Italy and Spain. The analysed material was cDNA or gDNA that came from T cells, B-cell-depleted T cells, or PBMCs.

In the study's own analysis: Nucleated cell number was recorded as an estimate derived from reference gene primer amplification. Repertoires were generated with immunoSEQ multiplex PCR, while TCRdb's copy carries only in-frame clones and drops some. That table gives V, J and clone size, and the DNA gave D and trimming. Seen here are under 200,000 clones, 87% observed once, and the top ten hold approximately 10%. This clone was seen a single time. This CDR3 comprises 13 residues. From germline, CDR1 is SNHLY and CDR2 FYNNEI. V gave up 3 bases and J gave up 2 bases, with 5 bases separating them. Sequencing was carried out using peripheral blood. The TCR sequence derives from a woman in her 70s with COVID-19, enrolled during active disease. The gene calls are TRBV2 and TRBJ1-5; D call uncertain. CDR3 in DNA: TGTGCCAGCAGTGAGGGAGGCAATCAGCCCCAGCATTTT. Protein product: CASSEGGNQPQHF.